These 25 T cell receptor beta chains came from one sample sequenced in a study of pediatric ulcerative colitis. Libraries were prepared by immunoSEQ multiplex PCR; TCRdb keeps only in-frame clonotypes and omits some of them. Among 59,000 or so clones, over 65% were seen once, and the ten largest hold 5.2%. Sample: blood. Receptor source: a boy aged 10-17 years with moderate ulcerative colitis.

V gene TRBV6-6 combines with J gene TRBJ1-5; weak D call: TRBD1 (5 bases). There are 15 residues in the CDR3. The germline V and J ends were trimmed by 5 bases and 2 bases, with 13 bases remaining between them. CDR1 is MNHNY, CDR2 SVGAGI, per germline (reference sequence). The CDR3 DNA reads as TGTGCCAGCAGTCTTGCGCAGGGTGGCAATCAGCCCCAGCATTTT. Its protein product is CASSLAQGGNQPQHF.

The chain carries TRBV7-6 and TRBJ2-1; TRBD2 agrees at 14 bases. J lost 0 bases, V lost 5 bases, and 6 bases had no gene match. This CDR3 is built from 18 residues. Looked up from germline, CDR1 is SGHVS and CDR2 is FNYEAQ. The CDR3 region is CASSLTSGRAHSYNEQFF. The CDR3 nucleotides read TGTGCCAGCAGCCTGACTAGCGGGAGGGCCCACTCCTACAATGAGCAGTTCTTC.

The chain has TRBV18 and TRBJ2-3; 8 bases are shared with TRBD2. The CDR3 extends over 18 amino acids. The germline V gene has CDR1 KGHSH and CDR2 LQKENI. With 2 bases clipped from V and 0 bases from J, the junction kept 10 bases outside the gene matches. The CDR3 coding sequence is TGTGCCAGCTCACCAAACAGCGGGGGTTTCTCTAGCACAGATACGCAGTATTTT. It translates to CASSPNSGGFSSTDTQYF.

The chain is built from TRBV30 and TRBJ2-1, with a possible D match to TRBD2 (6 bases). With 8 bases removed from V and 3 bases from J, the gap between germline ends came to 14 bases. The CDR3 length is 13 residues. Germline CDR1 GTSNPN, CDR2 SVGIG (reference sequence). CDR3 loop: CAGVVDYYNEQFF. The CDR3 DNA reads TGTGCCGGGGTTGTGGACTACTACAATGAGCAGTTCTTC.

CDR3 sequence (DNA): TGTGCCTGGAGTTCAACAGGGGTTCACGAGCAGTACTTC. Translated, it gives CAWSSTGVHEQYF. The chain joins TRBV30 to TRBJ2-7; TRBD1 matches at 7 bases. This CDR3 is 13 amino acids long. V lost 2 bases to trimming and J lost 5 bases; unmatched junction nucleotides: 6. Germline V gives CDR1 GTSNPN, CDR2 SVGIG (reference sequence).

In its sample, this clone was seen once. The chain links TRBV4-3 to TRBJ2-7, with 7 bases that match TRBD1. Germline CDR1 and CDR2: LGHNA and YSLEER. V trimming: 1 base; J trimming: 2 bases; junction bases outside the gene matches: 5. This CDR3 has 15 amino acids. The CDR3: CASSQGKGAAYEQYF. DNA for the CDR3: TGCGCCAGCAGCCAAGGAAAGGGGGCGGCCTACGAGCAGTACTTC.

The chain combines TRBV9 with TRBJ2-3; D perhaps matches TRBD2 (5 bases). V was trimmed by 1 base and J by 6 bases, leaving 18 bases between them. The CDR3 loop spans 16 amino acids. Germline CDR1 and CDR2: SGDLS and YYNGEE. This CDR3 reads CASSVRGSFFRDTQYF. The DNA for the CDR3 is TGTGCCAGCAGCGTAAGAGGGAGCTTCTTCAGGGATACGCAGTATTTT.

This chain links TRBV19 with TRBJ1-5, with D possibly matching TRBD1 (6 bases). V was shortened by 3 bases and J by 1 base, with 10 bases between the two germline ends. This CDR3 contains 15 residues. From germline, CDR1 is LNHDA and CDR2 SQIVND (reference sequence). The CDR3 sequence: CASSMRGASNQPQHF. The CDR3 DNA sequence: TGTGCCAGTAGTATGAGGGGGGCCAGCAATCAGCCCCAGCATTTT.

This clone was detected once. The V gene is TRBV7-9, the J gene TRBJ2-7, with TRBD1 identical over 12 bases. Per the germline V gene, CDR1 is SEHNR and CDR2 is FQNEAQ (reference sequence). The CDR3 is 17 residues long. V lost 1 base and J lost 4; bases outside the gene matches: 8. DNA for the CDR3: TGTGCCAGCAGCTTAGTCACCGGGACAGGGGGCGCGTACGAGCAGTACTTC. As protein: CASSLVTGTGGAYEQYF. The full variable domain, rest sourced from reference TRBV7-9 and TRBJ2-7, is DTGVSQNPRHKITKRGQNVTFRCDPISEHNRLYWYRQTLGQGPEFLTYFQNEAQLEKSRLLSDRFSAERPKGSFSTLEIQRTEQGDSAMYLCASSLVTGTGGAYEQYFGPGTRLTVT.

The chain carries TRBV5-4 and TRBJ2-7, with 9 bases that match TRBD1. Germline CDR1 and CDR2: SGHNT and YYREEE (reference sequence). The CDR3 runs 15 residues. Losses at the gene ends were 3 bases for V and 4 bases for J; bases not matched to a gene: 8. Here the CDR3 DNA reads TGTGCCAGCAGCTACGGGACAGGGCTTACGTACGAGCAGTACTTC. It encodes CASSYGTGLTYEQYF.

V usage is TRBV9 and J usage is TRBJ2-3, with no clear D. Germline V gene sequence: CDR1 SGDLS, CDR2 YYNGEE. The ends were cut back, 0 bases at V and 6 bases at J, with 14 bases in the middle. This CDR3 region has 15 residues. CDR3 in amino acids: CASSVEGHATDTQYF. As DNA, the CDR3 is TGTGCCAGCAGCGTAGAAGGCCACGCGACGGATACGCAGTATTTT. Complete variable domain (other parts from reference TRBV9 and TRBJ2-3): DSGVTQTPKHLITATGQRVTLRCSPRSGDLSVYWYQQSLDQGLQFLIQYYNGEERAKGNILERFSAQQFPDLHSELNLSSLELGDSALYFCASSVEGHATDTQYFGPGTRLTVL.

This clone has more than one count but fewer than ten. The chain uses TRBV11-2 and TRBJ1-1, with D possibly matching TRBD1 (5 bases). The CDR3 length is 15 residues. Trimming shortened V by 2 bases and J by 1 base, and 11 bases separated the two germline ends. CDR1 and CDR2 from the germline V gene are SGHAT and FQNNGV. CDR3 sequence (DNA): TGTGCCAGCAGCTTACCCAGGGTCGGGAACACTGAAGCTTTCTTT. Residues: CASSLPRVGNTEAFF. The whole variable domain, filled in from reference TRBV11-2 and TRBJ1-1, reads EAGVAQSPRYKIIEKRQSVAFWCNPISGHATLYWYQQILGQGPKLLIQFQNNGVVDDSQLPKDRFSAERLKGVDSTLKIQPAKLEDSAVYLCASSLPRVGNTEAFFGQGTRLTVV.

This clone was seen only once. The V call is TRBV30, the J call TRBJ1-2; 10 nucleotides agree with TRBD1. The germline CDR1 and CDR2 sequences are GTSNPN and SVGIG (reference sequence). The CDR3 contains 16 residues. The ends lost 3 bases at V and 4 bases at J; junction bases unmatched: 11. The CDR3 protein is CAWRDNRDRGSYGYTF. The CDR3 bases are TGTGCCTGGAGGGATAACCGGGACAGGGGAAGCTATGGCTACACCTTC.

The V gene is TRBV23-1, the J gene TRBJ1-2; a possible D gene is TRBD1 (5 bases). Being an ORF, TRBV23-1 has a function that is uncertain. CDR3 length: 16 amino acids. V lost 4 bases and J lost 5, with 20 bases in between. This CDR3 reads CASSPRAGRKGYGYTF. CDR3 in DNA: TGCGCCAGCAGTCCCCGGGCAGGGAGGAAAGGATATGGCTACACCTTC.

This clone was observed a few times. The CDR3 is CASRNNSPLHF. CDR3 nucleotide sequence: TGTGCCAGCAGGAATAATTCACCCCTCCACTTT. The J gene is TRBJ1-6, the V gene TRBV25-1; D unresolved. Trimming stripped 6 bases from V and 5 bases from J, with 2 bases between. The CDR3 is 11 amino acids. Germline V CDR1 and CDR2: MGHDK, SYGVNS.

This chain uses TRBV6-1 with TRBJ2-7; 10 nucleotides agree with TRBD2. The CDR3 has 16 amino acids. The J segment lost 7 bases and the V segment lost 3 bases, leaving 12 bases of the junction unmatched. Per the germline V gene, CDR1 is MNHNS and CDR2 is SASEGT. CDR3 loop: CASSDGRSGRAQEQYF. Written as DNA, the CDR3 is TGTGCCAGCAGTGACGGTCGCAGCGGGAGGGCCCAGGAGCAGTACTTC.

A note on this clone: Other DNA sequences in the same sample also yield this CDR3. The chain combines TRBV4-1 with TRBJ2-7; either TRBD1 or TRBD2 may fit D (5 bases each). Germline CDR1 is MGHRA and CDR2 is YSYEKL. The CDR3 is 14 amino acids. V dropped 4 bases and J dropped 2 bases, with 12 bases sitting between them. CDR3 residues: CASSLGPSPYEQYF. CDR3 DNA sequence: TGCGCCAGCAGCCTGGGACCGTCTCCCTACGAGCAGTACTTC.

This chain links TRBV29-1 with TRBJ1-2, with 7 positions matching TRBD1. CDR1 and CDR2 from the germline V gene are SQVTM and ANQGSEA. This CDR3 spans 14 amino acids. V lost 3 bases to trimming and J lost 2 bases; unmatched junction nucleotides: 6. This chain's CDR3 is CSVEEDRTNYGYTF. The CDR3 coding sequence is TGCAGCGTTGAGGAGGACAGGACGAACTATGGCTACACCTTC.

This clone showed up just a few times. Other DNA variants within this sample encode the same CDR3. The CDR3 here is CAWSGQLNQPQHF. CDR3 in DNA: TGTGCCTGGTCGGGACAACTAAATCAGCCCCAGCATTTT. The V call is TRBV30, the J call TRBJ1-5, with D possibly TRBD1 on 6 matching bases. V was pared by 5 bases and J by 4 bases, with 12 bases between. This CDR3 is built from 13 residues. CDR1 GTSNPN and CDR2 SVGIG come from the germline V gene (reference sequence).

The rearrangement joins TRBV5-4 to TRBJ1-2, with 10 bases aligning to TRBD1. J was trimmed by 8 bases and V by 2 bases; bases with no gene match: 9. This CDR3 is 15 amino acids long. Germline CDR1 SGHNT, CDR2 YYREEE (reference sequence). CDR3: CASSFGGQGRGGYTF. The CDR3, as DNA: TGTGCCAGCAGCTTTGGGGGACAGGGGAGGGGAGGCTACACCTTC.

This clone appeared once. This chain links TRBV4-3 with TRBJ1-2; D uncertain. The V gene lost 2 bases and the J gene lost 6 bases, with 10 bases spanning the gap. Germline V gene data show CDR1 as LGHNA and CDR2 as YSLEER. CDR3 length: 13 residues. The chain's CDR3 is CASSQRPIDGYTF. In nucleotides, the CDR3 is TGCGCCAGCAGCCAACGCCCGATAGATGGCTACACCTTC.

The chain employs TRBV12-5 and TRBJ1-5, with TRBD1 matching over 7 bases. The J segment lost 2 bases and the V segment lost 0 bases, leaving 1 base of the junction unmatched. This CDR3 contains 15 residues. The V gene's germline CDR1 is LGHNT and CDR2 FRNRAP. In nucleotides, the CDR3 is TGTGCTAGTGGTTTGGTAACAGGGGGCAATCAGCCCCAGCATTTT. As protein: CASGLVTGGNQPQHF.

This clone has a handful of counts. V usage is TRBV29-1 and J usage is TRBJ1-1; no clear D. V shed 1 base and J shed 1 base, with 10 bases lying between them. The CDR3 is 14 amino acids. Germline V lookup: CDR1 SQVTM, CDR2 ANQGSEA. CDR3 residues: CSVEAGYQNTEAFF. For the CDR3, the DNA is TGCAGCGTTGAAGCGGGGTATCAGAACACTGAAGCTTTCTTT.

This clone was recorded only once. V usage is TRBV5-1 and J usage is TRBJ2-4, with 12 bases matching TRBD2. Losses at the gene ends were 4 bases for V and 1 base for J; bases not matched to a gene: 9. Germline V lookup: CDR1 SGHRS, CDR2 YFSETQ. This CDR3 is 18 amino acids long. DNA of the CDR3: TGCGCCAGCAGCCCAGGACTAGCGGGGCGGTCCGCCAAAAACATTCAGTACTTC. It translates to CASSPGLAGRSAKNIQYF.

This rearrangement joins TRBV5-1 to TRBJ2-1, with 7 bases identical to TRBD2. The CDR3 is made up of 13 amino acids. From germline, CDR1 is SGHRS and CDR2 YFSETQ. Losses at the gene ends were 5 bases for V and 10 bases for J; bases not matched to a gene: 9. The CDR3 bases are TGCGCCAGCAGTGACGGGGGGTACTGGGAGCAGTTCTTC. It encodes CASSDGGYWEQFF.